These T cell receptor beta chains were read from a single sample in a study of shared clonotypes between healthy human individuals. Sequenced by immunoSEQ multiplex PCR; TCRdb stores in-frame clones only, minus some. There are millions of clones in the sample; more than 80% occur only once, and more than 0.12% lies in the top ten. Sequencing input: naive CD4+ T cells sorted from blood. The receptors were sampled from a man aged 18 to 30 in good health. Each CDR3 is given with its conserved first and last residue. A D gene is named only where the DNA matches it firmly. Rows may omit the clone size; those that give it use once, few, many or a size class.

>TRBJ2-7|TRBV6-1|.|.
TGTGCCAGCGGGACGGGGTCCTACGAGCAGTACTTC
CASGTGSYEQYF
>TRBJ1-5|TRBV28|.|.
TGTGCCAGCAGTTTAGATTTCGAGGGGTACCAGCCCCAGCATTTT
CASSLDFEGYQPQHF
>TRBJ1-2|TRBV5-1|.|once
TGCGCCAGCAGCTTGGGGGTGAATGGCTACACCTTC
CASSLGVNGYTF
>TRBJ1-1|TRBV28|.|.
TGTGCCAGCAGTTTAGGCCCCATGACGAACACTGAAGCTTTCTTT
CASSLGPMTNTEAFF
>TRBJ1-3|TRBV11-2|TRBD1|.
TGTGCCAGCAGCTTCGACAGGGACCCAACTGGAAACACCATATATTTT
CASSFDRDPTGNTIYF
>TRBJ2-3|TRBV5-4|TRBD1|.
TGTGCCAGCAGCGCGACAGGGGGGAGCACAGATACGCAGTATTTT
CASSATGGSTDTQYF
>TRBJ1-1|TRBV5-1|.|.
TGCGCCAGCAGCTTGGCGGGGCCAGGGAGGACTGAAGCTTTCTTT
CASSLAGPGRTEAFF
>TRBJ1-1|TRBV6-1|.|.
TGTGCCAGCAGTGAAGGGAAACGCATGAACACTGAAGCTTTCTTT
CASSEGKRMNTEAFF
>TRBJ2-3|TRBV5-1|.|.
TGCGCCAGCAGCTTGGCCGGGACCAAGGGGGATACGCAGTATTTT
CASSLAGTKGDTQYF
>TRBJ2-1|TRBV5-1|.|.
TGCGCCAGCAGTTACGACGCCGGGACTTCTAGGGGCAATGAGCAGTTCTTC
CASSYDAGTSRGNEQFF
>TRBJ2-5|TRBV5-1|TRBD2|once
TGCGCCAGCAGCCAGGGACTAGCGGGGGCACAAGAGACCCAGTACTTC
CASSQGLAGAQETQYF
>TRBJ2-3|TRBV5-4|TRBD2|.
TGTGCCAGCAGCTTGCGGACTAGCGGGAGGGCCCCGGATACGCAGTATTTT
CASSLRTSGRAPDTQYF
>TRBJ2-1|TRBV5-1|.|.
TGCGCCAGCAGCTTGGGAGAGGCCACCGCAGGGCAGTTCTTC
CASSLGEATAGQFF
>TRBJ1-5|TRBV4-1|.|few
TGCGCCAGCAGCCGGACGGGAGACAATCAGCCCCAGCATTTT
CASSRTGDNQPQHF
>TRBJ1-4|TRBV7-6|TRBD1|.
TGTGCCAGCAGCCCGGGACAGGGGAATGAAAAACTGTTTTTT
CASSPGQGNEKLFF
>TRBJ2-2|TRBV4-1|TRBD1|.
TGCGCCAACAGCCTTCGGACAGGGGGATCCGGGGAGCTGTTTTTT
CANSLRTGGSGELFF
>TRBJ1-1|TRBV2|.|.
TGTGCCAGCGGTTTCTTTGCGAACACTGAAGCTTTCTTT
CASGFFANTEAFF
>TRBJ1-2|TRBV30|TRBD1|.
TGTGCCTGGAGTGCGACAGGGTTTGGCTACACCTTC
CAWSATGFGYTF
>TRBJ2-3|TRBV5-1|.|.
TGCGCCAGCAGCTCGGCCCCCCTGACAGAAGACCACACAGATACGCAGTATTTT
CASSSAPLTEDHTDTQYF
>TRBJ2-3|TRBV19|TRBD2|.
TGTGCCAGTAGGGGGGGACTAGCGGGAGTAGCAGTCGATACGCAGTATTTT
CASRGGLAGVAVDTQYF
>TRBJ2-6|TRBV19|.|.
TGTGCCAGTAGTCTCTCACAGGGATTGGCTGGGGCCAACGTCCTGACTTTC
CASSLSQGLAGANVLTF
>TRBJ2-3|TRBV5-4|.|.
TGTGCCAGCAGCTTGAGGAACAGAGAAGCAGATACGCAGTATTTT
CASSLRNREADTQYF
>TRBJ1-2|TRBV28|.|.
TGTGCCAGCAGTCGCGACAGCCTTAACTATGGCTACACCTTC
CASSRDSLNYGYTF
>TRBJ1-2|TRBV7-2|.|once
TGTGCCAGCAGCTTAGTCGACATAAGGGGTGGCTACACCTTC
CASSLVDIRGGYTF
>TRBJ2-7|TRBV5-6|TRBD1|.
TGTGCCAGCAGCGCGGACAGGGGCGCTTACGAGCAGTACTTC
CASSADRGAYEQYF
>TRBJ2-7|TRBV9|TRBD2|.
TGTGCCAGCAGCAGAGGGACTAGCGGGAGCGGCTTTAAGGGCTCCTACGAGCAGTACTTC
CASSRGTSGSGFKGSYEQYF
>TRBJ2-3|TRBV7-2|.|.
TGTGCCAGCAGCTTAGTGGGGGCGACTAGCACAGATACGCAGTATTTT
CASSLVGATSTDTQYF
>TRBJ2-1|TRBV5-3|TRBD2|.
TGTGCCAGAAGCTTGTGTCAGCGGGAGGCATACAATGAGCAGTTCTTC
CARSLCQREAYNEQFF
>TRBJ2-7|TRBV11-3|.|.
TGTGCCAGCAGGGACCTTTCCTCCTACGAGCAGTACTTC
CASRDLSSYEQYF
>TRBJ2-3|TRBV28|.|.
TGTGCCACAGCCCGGGATCCTAGCACAGATACGCAGTATTTT
CATARDPSTDTQYF
>TRBJ2-7|TRBV2|.|.
TGTGCCAGCAGTGAATTAACAAGTAGGTTGGACGAGCAGTACTTC
CASSELTSRLDEQYF
>TRBJ2-7|TRBV10-2|.|.
TGCGCCAGCAGTGAGGTGCCTAGCGCCCCTGGTAACCACGAGCAGTACTTC
CASSEVPSAPGNHEQYF
>TRBJ2-7|TRBV18|TRBD2|.
TGTGCCAGCTCACCGATCGCCGGGGGGTTCCCCTACGAGCAGTACTTC
CASSPIAGGFPYEQYF
>TRBJ2-3|TRBV5-8|.|.
TGTGCCAGCAGAGGTTCAGATACGCAGTATTTT
CASRGSDTQYF
>TRBJ2-7|TRBV5-4|TRBD1|.
TGTGCCAGCAGCCGTGGGACAGAGAACTACGAGCAGTACTTC
CASSRGTENYEQYF
>TRBJ2-7|TRBV5-1|.|.
TGCGCCAGCAGCTTGGGACAGGTAACCTACGAGCAGTACTTC
CASSLGQVTYEQYF
>TRBJ2-3|TRBV2|.|.
TGTGCCAGCAGTTACGACACAGACCGGGATACGCAGTATTTT
CASSYDTDRDTQYF
>TRBJ2-6|TRBV2|.|once
TGTGCCAGCAGTGAACGGTCCGGGGCCAACGTCCTGACTTTC
CASSERSGANVLTF
>TRBJ2-3|TRBV18|TRBD2|.
TGTGCCAGCTCATCCGCCCTAGCGGGGGGATCAGATACGCAGTATTTT
CASSSALAGGSDTQYF
>TRBJ2-5|TRBV6-6|TRBD2|once
TGTGCCACCGGGACTACCCAAGAGACCCAGTACTTC
CATGTTQETQYF
>TRBJ2-3|TRBV5-1|.|.
TGCGCCAGCAGCTTGTTGGGAGCAGATACGCAGTATTTT
CASSLLGADTQYF
>TRBJ2-1|TRBV10-3|.|.
TGTGCCATCAGTGGGCAGGGGTCCTACAATGAGCAGTTCTTC
CAISGQGSYNEQFF
>TRBJ1-1|TRBV10-3|.|.
TGTGCCATCAGCCGACAGATCCAGAACACTGAAGCTTTCTTT
CAISRQIQNTEAFF
>TRBJ2-3|TRBV11-3|.|.
TGTGCCAGCAGCCCGGGCACAGATACGCAGTATTTT
CASSPGTDTQYF
>TRBJ2-1|TRBV5-1|TRBD2|.
TGCGCCAGCAGCCAGCACGCGGGAGAGTCCTACAATGAGCAGTTCTTC
CASSQHAGESYNEQFF
>TRBJ2-6|TRBV5-1|TRBD1|.
TGCGCCAGCAGCCCTGGACAGGCTGGGGCCAACGTCCTGACTTTC
CASSPGQAGANVLTF
>TRBJ2-2|TRBV10-3|TRBD1|.
TGTGCCATCAGCGCATGGACAGGCCTGACCGGGGAGCTGTTTTTT
CAISAWTGLTGELFF
>TRBJ2-3|TRBV10-2|.|.
TGCGCCAGCAGTGAGATCTTCGGGAGTGGCGCAGATACGCAGTATTTT
CASSEIFGSGADTQYF
>TRBJ2-3|TRBV30|.|.
TGTGCCTGGAGTGCGGGGTTGGATACGCAGTATTTT
CAWSAGLDTQYF